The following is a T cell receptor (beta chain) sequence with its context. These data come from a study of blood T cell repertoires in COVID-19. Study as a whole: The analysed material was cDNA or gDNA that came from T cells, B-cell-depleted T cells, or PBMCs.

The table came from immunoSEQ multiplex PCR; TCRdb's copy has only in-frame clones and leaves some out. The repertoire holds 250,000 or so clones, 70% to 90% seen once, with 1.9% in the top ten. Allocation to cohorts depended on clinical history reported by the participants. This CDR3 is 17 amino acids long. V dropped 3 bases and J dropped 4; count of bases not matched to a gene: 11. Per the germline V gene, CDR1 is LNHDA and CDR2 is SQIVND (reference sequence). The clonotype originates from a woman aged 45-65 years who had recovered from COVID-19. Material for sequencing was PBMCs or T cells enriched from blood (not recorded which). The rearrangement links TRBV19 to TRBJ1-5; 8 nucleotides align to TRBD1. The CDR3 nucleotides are TGTGCCAGTAGTATTCCGTGGGGACAGGCTTTGAATCAGCCCCAGCATTTT. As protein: CASSIPWGQALNQPQHF. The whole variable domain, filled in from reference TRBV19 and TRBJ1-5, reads DGGITQSPKYLFRKEGQNVTLSCEQNLNHDAMYWYRQDPGQGLRLIYYSQIVNDFQKGDIAEGYSVSREKKESFPLTVTSAQKNPTAFYLCASSIPWGQALNQPQHFGDGTRLSIL.